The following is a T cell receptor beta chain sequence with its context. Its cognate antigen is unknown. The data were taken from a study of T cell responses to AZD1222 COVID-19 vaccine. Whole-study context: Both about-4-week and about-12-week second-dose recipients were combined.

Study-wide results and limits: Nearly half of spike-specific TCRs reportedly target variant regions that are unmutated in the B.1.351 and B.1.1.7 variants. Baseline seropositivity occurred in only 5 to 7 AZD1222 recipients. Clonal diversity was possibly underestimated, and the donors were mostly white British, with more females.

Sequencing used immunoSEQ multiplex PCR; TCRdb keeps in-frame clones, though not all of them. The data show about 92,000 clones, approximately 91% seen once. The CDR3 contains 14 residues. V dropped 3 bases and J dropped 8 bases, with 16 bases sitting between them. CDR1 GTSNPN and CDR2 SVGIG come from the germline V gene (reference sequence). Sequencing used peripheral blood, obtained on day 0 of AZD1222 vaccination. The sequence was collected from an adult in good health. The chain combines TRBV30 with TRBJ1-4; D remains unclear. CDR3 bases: TGTGCCTGGAGGCTCGGGAACCGTGGCGAAAAACTGTTTTTT. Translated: CAWRLGNRGEKLFF.